A selection of T cell receptor beta chains follows, all from one sample in a study of T cells in Graves' hyperthyroidism and ophthalmopathy. TCRdb independently ran MiXCR on the multiplex PCR reads; one entry per CDR3 protein. The sample records 500,000 to 600,000 distinct CDR3 sequences, 20% being singletons. The sequenced sample consisted of blood. The receptors derive from a man aged 40-49 years with Graves' ophthalmopathy. The CDR3 runs from the conserved cysteine through the conserved F or W. The order of the fields is V gene, clone size, D gene, CDR3 length, J gene, CDR3 protein, CDR3 DNA. A D gene is named only where the DNA matches it firmly. Clone size is not always given. Where it is, it says once, few, many or a class for expanded clones.

>TRBV28|many|-|15|TRBJ1-1
CASSLYRTVSTEAFF
TGTGCCAGCAGTTTATATCGGACAGTCAGCACTGAAGCTTTCTTT
>TRBV7-7|few|-|14|TRBJ2-3
CASSLGPQEYTQYF
TGTGCTAGCAGCTTAGGGCCGCAAGAATATACGCAGTATTTT
>TRBV7-9|many|TRBD1|14|TRBJ2-5
CASSSGQASGTQYF
TGTGCCAGCAGCTCCGGACAGGCCTCCGGGACCCAGTACTTC
>TRBV5-1|-|TRBD2|15|TRBJ2-1
CAGSLEREIGNEQFF
TGCGCCGGCAGCCTCGAGCGGGAGATCGGCAATGAGCAGTTCTTC
>TRBV18|-|-|13|TRBJ2-5
CASSPPSRETQYF
TGTGCCAGCTCACCACCGAGCAGAGAGACCCAGTACTTC
>TRBV14|-|-|17|TRBJ2-6
CASSQDPIQWGANVLTF
TGTGCCAGCAGCCAAGACCCCATCCAGTGGGGGGCCAACGTCCTGACTTTC
>TRBV5-6|few|TRBD1|13|TRBJ1-1
CASSLWGTGKGFF
TGTGCCAGCAGCTTGTGGGGGACAGGGAAGGGTTTCTTT
>TRBV20-1|few|-|15|TRBJ2-5
CSASGDGRGGETQYF
TGCAGTGCTAGCGGAGACGGGAGAGGGGGCGAGACCCAGTACTTC
>TRBV20-1|-|-|15|TRBJ2-5
CSAKRGGGIQETQYF
TGCAGTGCTAAGAGGGGGGGAGGCATACAAGAGACCCAGTACTTC
>TRBV2|-|TRBD2|16|TRBJ2-1
CASRNQGLAGYNEQFF
TGTGCCAGCAGAAACCAGGGACTAGCGGGGTACAATGAGCAGTTCTTC
>TRBV20-1|few|-|14|TRBJ1-5
CSAAVTGPNQPQHF
TGCAGTGCGGCCGTTACAGGTCCGAATCAGCCCCAGCATTTT
>TRBV6-5|few|-|13|TRBJ2-7
CASSYSVAYEQYF
TGTGCCAGCAGTTATAGTGTGGCCTACGAGCAGTACTTC
>TRBV3-1|-|-|15|TRBJ2-2
CASSQGGPDTGELFF
TGTGCCAGCAGCCAAGGAGGGCCGGACACCGGGGAGCTGTTTTTT
>TRBV7-2|-|-|14|TRBJ2-7
CASSLWAGPYEQYF
TGTGCCAGCAGCTTATGGGCAGGGCCCTACGAGCAGTACTTC
>TRBV12-3/TRBV12-4|few|-|14|TRBJ1-3
CATRQAHSGNTIYF
TGTGCCACGCGACAGGCGCACTCTGGAAACACCATATATTTT
>TRBV20-1|-|-|15|TRBJ1-4
CSASDLRQAREKLFF
TGCAGTGCTAGTGACCTCCGACAGGCTCGGGAAAAACTGTTTTTT